The rows below give T cell receptor beta chains drawn from one sample of a study of CD8 T cells in Susac syndrome. MiXCR was run by TCRdb on the immunoSEQ multiplex PCR reads, yielding one entry per CDR3 protein. The repertoire consists of some 57,000 distinct CDR3 sequences, with roughly 92% occurring once and the leading ten covering 0.15% to 0.2%. The sample consisted of CD8+ T cells from PBMCs. The receptors were gathered from a human donor in good health. CDR3s include the opening cysteine and the closing phenylalanine or tryptophan. The D gene is left open where the match is weak. Size values are once, few and many counts, or a class for expanded clones, and some rows have none.

clone_size: -; d_call: -; j_call: TRBJ1-4; v_call: TRBV27; cdr3_aa: CASSLSRRLSNEKLFF; cdr3_nt: TGTGCCAGCAGTTTATCCCGCCGACTCAGTAATGAAAAACTGTTTTTT
clone_size: once; d_call: -; j_call: TRBJ2-1; v_call: TRBV6-5; cdr3_aa: CASSYYEGYNEQFF; cdr3_nt: TGTGCCAGCAGTTACTACGAGGGCTACAATGAGCAGTTCTTC
clone_size: -; d_call: -; j_call: TRBJ2-3; v_call: TRBV5-5; cdr3_aa: CASSLPVASTDTQYF; cdr3_nt: TGTGCCAGCAGCTTGCCTGTTGCTAGCACAGATACGCAGTATTTT
clone_size: -; d_call: -; j_call: TRBJ2-3; v_call: TRBV6-5; cdr3_aa: CASSYSGADTQYF; cdr3_nt: TGTGCCAGCAGTTACTCGGGGGCAGATACGCAGTATTTT
clone_size: -; d_call: -; j_call: TRBJ2-5; v_call: TRBV5-4; cdr3_aa: CASSLGLTGPQETQYF; cdr3_nt: TGTGCCAGCAGCTTGGGCCTGACCGGCCCCCAAGAGACCCAGTACTTC
clone_size: -; d_call: TRBD1; j_call: TRBJ1-1; v_call: TRBV6-5; cdr3_aa: CASSYRPDREGSGTEAFF; cdr3_nt: TGTGCCAGCAGTTACCGACCGGACAGGGAGGGTAGCGGCACTGAAGCTTTCTTT
clone_size: -; d_call: -; j_call: TRBJ1-1; v_call: TRBV7-3; cdr3_aa: CASSLDGDTEAFF; cdr3_nt: TGTGCCAGCAGCTTAGATGGAGACACTGAAGCTTTCTTT
clone_size: -; d_call: -; j_call: TRBJ2-7; v_call: TRBV5-1; cdr3_aa: CASSWDTTYEQYF; cdr3_nt: TGCGCCAGCAGCTGGGACACCACCTACGAGCAGTACTTC
clone_size: -; d_call: TRBD1; j_call: TRBJ1-5; v_call: TRBV12-3/TRBV12-4; cdr3_aa: CASTQGAGEPQHF; cdr3_nt: TGTGCCAGCACCCAGGGGGCGGGGGAGCCCCAGCATTTT
clone_size: -; d_call: -; j_call: TRBJ1-1; v_call: TRBV7-7; cdr3_aa: CASSLGRNTEAFF; cdr3_nt: TGTGCCAGCAGCTTAGGCAGGAACACTGAAGCTTTCTTT
clone_size: -; d_call: -; j_call: TRBJ2-7; v_call: TRBV5-4; cdr3_aa: CASSWDLNLGEQYF; cdr3_nt: TGTGCCAGCAGCTGGGACCTAAATTTGGGGGAGCAGTACTTC
clone_size: -; d_call: TRBD1; j_call: TRBJ1-4; v_call: TRBV27; cdr3_aa: CASSQGTGGEKLFF; cdr3_nt: TGTGCCAGCAGTCAGGGGACAGGGGGCGAAAAACTGTTTTTT
clone_size: -; d_call: -; j_call: TRBJ2-3; v_call: TRBV9; cdr3_aa: CASSPGGGTADTQYF; cdr3_nt: TGTGCCAGCAGCCCAGGGGGGGGGACAGCAGATACGCAGTATTTT
clone_size: -; d_call: -; j_call: TRBJ1-4; v_call: TRBV7-9; cdr3_aa: CASSFGGGEKLFF; cdr3_nt: TGTGCCAGCAGCTTTGGAGGTGGGGAAAAACTGTTTTTT
clone_size: -; d_call: -; j_call: TRBJ1-5; v_call: TRBV7-2; cdr3_aa: CASSSGWNQPQHF; cdr3_nt: TGTGCCAGCAGCTCCGGGTGGAATCAGCCCCAGCATTTT